The clone carrying this T cell receptor (beta chain) appeared a few times. As yet, its antigen is unknown. This record comes from a study of response to subunit inactivated influenza vaccine. TCRdb passed the RT-PCR reads through MiXCR, listing each CDR3 protein once. The table shows fewer than 250,000 distinct CDR3 sequences, with about 15% occurring only once. Study-wide points: The study's authors posited that every seasonal influenza vaccination enlists few new T cells.

The germline V gene encodes CDR1 LGHDT and CDR2 YNNKEL (reference sequence). CDR3 length equals 16 residues. V was clipped by 0 bases and J by 0 bases, with 10 bases between them. The chain combines TRBV3-1 with TRBJ2-3; D call uncertain. The clonotype comes from a man aged 50 to 60 who received an inactivated influenza vaccine. The input for sequencing was CD8+ T cells sorted from PBMCs, taken roughly 5 days after vaccination. The CDR3 nucleotides are TGTGCCAGCAGCCAAGATATGGCAGGTAGCACAGATACGCAGTATTTT. Its protein is CASSQDMAGSTDTQYF.